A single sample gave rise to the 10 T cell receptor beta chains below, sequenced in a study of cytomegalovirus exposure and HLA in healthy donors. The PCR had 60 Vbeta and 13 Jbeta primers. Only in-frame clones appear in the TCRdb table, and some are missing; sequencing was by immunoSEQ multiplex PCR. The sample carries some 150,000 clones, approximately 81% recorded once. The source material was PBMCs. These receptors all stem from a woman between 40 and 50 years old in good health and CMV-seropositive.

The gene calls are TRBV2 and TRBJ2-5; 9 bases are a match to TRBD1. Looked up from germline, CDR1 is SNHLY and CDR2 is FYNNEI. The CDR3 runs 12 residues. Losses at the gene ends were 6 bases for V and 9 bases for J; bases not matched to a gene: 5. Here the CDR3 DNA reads TGTGCCAGCAGGGGGACAGGGCCCCCCCAGTACTTC. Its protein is CASRGTGPPQYF.

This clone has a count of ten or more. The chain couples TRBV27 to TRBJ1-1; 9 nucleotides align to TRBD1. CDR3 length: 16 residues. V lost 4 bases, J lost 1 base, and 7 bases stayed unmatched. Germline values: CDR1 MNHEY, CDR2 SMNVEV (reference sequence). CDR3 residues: CASSSFTTGGNTEAFF. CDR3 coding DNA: TGTGCCAGCAGTTCCTTTACGACAGGGGGGAACACTGAAGCTTTCTTT.

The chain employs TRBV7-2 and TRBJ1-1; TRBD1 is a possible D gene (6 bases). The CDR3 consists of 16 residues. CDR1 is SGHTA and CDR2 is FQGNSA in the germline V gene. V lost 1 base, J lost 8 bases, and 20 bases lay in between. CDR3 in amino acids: CASSLEGSGRQAEAFF. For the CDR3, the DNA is TGTGCCAGCAGCTTAGAAGGATCGGGGCGACAGGCCGAAGCTTTCTTT.

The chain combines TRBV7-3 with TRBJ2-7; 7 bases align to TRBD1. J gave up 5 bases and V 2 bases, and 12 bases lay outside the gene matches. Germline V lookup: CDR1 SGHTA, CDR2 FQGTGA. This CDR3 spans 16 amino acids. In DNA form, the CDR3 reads TGTGCCAGCAGCTTACAACCGACAGGGTTTGCCCACGAGCAGTACTTC. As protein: CASSLQPTGFAHEQYF.

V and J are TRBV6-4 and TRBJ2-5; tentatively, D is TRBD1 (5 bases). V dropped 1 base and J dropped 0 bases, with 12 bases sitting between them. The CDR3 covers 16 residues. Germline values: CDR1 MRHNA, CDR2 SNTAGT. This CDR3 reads CASSDFSGYYQETQYF. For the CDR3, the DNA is TGTGCCAGCAGTGACTTCTCAGGGTATTACCAAGAGACCCAGTACTTC.

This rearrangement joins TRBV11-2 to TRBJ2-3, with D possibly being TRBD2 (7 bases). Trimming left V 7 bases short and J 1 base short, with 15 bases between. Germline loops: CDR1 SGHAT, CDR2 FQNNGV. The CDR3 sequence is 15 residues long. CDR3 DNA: TGTGCCAGCATGAGGGGGGGAGTGGGCACAGATACGCAGTATTTT. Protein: CASMRGGVGTDTQYF.

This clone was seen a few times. CDR3 DNA: TGTGCCACCAGCAGAGGTGAAGCGACAGGGCGAGAGACCCAGTACTTC. Its protein is CATSRGEATGRETQYF. The chain joins TRBV15 to TRBJ2-5; 7 nucleotides align to TRBD1. The germline gives CDR1 LNHNV, CDR2 YYDKDF (reference sequence). CDR3 length equals 16 residues. With V trimmed by 1 base and J by 4 bases, 9 bases remained unmatched.

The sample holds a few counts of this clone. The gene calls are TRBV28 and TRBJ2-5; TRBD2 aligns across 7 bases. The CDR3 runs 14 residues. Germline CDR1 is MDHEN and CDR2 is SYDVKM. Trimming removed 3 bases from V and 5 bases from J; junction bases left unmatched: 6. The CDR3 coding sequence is TGTGCCAGCAGTTTTCGGCTAGCGGTCGAGACCCAGTACTTC. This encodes CASSFRLAVETQYF.

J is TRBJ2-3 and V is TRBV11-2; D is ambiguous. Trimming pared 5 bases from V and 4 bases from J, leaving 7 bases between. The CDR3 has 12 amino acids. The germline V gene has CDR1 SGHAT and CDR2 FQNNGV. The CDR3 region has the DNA TGTGCCAGCAGCCCTAAATCAGATACGCAGTATTTT. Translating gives CASSPKSDTQYF.

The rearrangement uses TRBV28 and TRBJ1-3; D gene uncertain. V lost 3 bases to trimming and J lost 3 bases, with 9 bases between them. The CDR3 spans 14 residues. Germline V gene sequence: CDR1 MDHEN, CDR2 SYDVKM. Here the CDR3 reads CASSFVRGGNTIYF. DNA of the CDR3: TGTGCCAGCAGTTTCGTTAGAGGTGGAAACACCATATATTTT. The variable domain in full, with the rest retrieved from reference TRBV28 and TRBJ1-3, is DVKVTQSSRYLVKRTGEKVFLECVQDMDHENMFWYRQDPGLGLRLIYFSYDVKMKEKGDIPEGYSVSREKKERFSLILESASTNQTSMYLCASSFVRGGNTIYFGEGSWLTVV.